This TCR beta chain was retrieved from a study of T cell responses to AZD1222 COVID-19 vaccine. As concerns this clone: The antigen is not known.

Study results and caveats: There were mostly white British donors and more females than males, and clonal diversity was possibly underestimated. Compared with day 0, the breadth and depth of the Spike-specific TCR repertoire rose significantly after two doses of AZD1222.

Libraries were prepared by immunoSEQ multiplex PCR; TCRdb keeps only in-frame clonotypes and omits some of them. The table includes under 80,000 clones, 81% detected once. Here the sequenced sample was peripheral blood, taken 28 days after the second AZD1222 dose. The sequence was collected from an adult who received the AZD1222 COVID-19 vaccine.

Written as DNA, the CDR3 is TGCAGCGTTGAACAGCTTCAGGATACGCAGTATTTT. It specifies CSVEQLQDTQYF. The chain recombines TRBV29-1 with TRBJ2-3; D is uncertain. With 2 bases removed from V and 6 bases from J, the gap between germline ends came to 9 bases. The CDR3 covers 12 residues. In germline, CDR1 is SQVTM, CDR2 ANQGSEA.